Each of the 7 T cell receptor beta chains below was sequenced from the same sample in a study of early T cells in non-severe SARS-CoV-2 infection. TCRdb independently ran MiXCR on the 5' RACE reads; one entry per CDR3 protein. The table includes around 35,000 distinct CDR3 sequences, 5.9% detected once. Sequenced: whole blood. The receptor source for this set is an adult who was a healthcare worker with PCR-confirmed SARS-CoV-2 infection or an uninfected control (not recorded which).

The rearrangement joins TRBV30 to TRBJ1-1, with D possibly matching TRBD1 (6 bases). CDR1 is GTSNPN and CDR2 is SVGIG in the germline V gene (reference sequence). Trimming stripped 0 bases from V and 12 bases from J, with 14 bases between. There are 12 residues in the CDR3. This chain's CDR3 is CAWSVRGGLTFF. The DNA for the CDR3 is TGTGCCTGGAGTGTAAGGGGGGGTTTGACTTTCTTT.

This clonotype was detected ten times or more. The gene calls are TRBV28 and TRBJ1-5; TRBD1 is a possible D gene (6 bases). CDR3 length: 15 residues. Trimming cost V 6 bases and J 4 bases, with 16 bases left between them. Germline assignment: CDR1 MDHEN and CDR2 SYDVKM. As DNA, the CDR3 is TGTGCCAGCAGCGATATGACAGGCACTAATCAGCCCCAGCATTTT. Encoded protein: CASSDMTGTNQPQHF.

This clonotype was seen at least ten times. The chain joins TRBV28 to TRBJ2-1, with 9 bases identical to TRBD2. Germline loops: CDR1 MDHEN, CDR2 SYDVKM. Unmatched junction bases numbered 18, after V lost 5 bases and J lost 7 bases. The CDR3 totals 18 residues. In DNA form, the CDR3 reads TGTGCCAGCAGTCTCCCCGCCAGGGCTAGCGGGACTCGGAATGAGCAGTTCTTC. As protein: CASSLPARASGTRNEQFF.

In its sample, this clonotype was seen many times. V gene TRBV11-2 combines with J gene TRBJ2-7, with D maybe TRBD2 (5 bases). The germline V and J ends were trimmed by 5 bases and 0 bases, with 11 bases remaining between them. There are 14 residues in the CDR3. In germline, CDR1 is SGHAT, CDR2 FQNNGV. CDR3 in amino acids: CASSRDRGSYEQYF. CDR3 in DNA: TGTGCCAGCAGCCGAGACCGGGGCTCCTACGAGCAGTACTTC.

This clonotype was counted a few times. The V gene is TRBV4-2, the J gene TRBJ2-1, with 7 bases matching TRBD2. V lost 5 bases to trimming and J lost 5 bases; unmatched junction nucleotides: 15. This CDR3 has 17 amino acids. The germline V gene encodes CDR1 LGHNA and CDR2 YNFKEQ. CDR3 loop: CASSTFSAGVGNNEQFF. Written as DNA, the CDR3 is TGTGCCAGCAGCACCTTTAGTGCGGGAGTAGGGAACAATGAGCAGTTCTTC.

J is TRBJ2-7 and V is TRBV3-2; the DNA was not used to check the table's D call, TRBD2. TRBV3-2 is a pseudogene. CDR3 size: 15 residues. The CDR3 is CASSNGLAGNYEQYF. Here the CDR3 DNA reads TGTGCCAGCAGCAACGGACTAGCGGGAAACTACGAGCAGTACTTC.

This clonotype showed up many times. This chain uses TRBV20-1 with TRBJ1-6; D remains ambiguous. Germline V gene sequence: CDR1 DFQATT, CDR2 SNEGSKA (reference sequence). The CDR3 consists of 17 residues. V was clipped by 1 base and J by 2 bases, with 15 bases between them. The CDR3 DNA follows: TGCAGTGCTAGAGCCAGACGCCGAGGCGCCTATAATTCACCCCTCCACTTT. Translation: CSARARRRGAYNSPLHF.